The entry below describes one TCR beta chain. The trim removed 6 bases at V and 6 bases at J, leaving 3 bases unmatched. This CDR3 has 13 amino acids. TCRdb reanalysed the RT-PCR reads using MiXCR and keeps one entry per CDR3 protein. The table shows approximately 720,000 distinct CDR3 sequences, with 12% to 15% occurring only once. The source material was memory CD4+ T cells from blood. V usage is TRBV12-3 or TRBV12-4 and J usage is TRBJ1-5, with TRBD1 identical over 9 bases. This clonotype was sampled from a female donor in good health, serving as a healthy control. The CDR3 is CASRVDRGQPQHF. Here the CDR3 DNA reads TGTGCCAGCAGGGTGGACAGGGGTCAGCCCCAGCATTTT.